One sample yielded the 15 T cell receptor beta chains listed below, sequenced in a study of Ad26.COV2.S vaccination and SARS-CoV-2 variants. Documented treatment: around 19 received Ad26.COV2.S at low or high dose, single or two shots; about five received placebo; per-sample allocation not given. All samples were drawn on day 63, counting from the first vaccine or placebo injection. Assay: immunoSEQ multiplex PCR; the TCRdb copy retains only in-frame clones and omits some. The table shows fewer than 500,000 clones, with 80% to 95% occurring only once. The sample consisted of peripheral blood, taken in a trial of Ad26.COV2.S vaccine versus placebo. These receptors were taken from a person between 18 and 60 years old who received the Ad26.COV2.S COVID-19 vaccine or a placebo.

CDR3 DNA: TGTGCCAGCAGCTCTCAGGGGGGTGGGGCCAACGTCCTGACTTTC. Residues: CASSSQGGGANVLTF. The chain combines TRBV5-4 with TRBJ2-6, with D possibly being TRBD1 (7 bases). The CDR3 has 15 residues. The ends were cut back, 3 bases at V and 3 bases at J, with 10 bases in the middle. Per the germline V gene, CDR1 is SGHNT and CDR2 is YYREEE (reference sequence).

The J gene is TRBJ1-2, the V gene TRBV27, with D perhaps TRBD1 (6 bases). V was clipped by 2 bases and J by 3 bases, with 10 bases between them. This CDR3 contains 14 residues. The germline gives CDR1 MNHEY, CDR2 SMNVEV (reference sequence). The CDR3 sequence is CASSLRDKDYGYTF. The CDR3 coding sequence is TGTGCCAGCAGTTTACGGGACAAGGACTATGGCTACACCTTC.

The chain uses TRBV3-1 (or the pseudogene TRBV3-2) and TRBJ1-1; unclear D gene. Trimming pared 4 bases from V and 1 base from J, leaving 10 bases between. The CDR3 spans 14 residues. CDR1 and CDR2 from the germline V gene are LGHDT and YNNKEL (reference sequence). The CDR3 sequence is CASSLQTGNTEAFF. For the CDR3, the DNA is TGTGCCAGCAGCCTACAGACGGGGAACACTGAAGCTTTCTTT.

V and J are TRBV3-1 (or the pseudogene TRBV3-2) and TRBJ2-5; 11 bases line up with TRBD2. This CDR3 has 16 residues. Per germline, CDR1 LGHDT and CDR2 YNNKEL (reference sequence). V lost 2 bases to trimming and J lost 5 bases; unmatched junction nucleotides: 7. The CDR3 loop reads CASSQLTSGSIETQYF. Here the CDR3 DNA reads TGTGCCAGCAGCCAACTCACTAGCGGGAGCATTGAGACCCAGTACTTC.

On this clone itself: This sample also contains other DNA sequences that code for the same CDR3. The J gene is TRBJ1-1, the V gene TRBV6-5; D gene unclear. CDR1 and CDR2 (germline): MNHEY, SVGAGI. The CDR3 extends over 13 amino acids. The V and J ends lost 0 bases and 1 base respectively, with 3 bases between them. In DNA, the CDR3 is TGTGCCAGCAGTTACTCCTCGAACACTGAAGCTTTCTTT. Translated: CASSYSSNTEAFF.

CDR3 sequence (DNA): TGTGCCAGCAGTTACTCGACGGGGGGAGGGAATCAGCCCCAGCATTTT. This gives the protein CASSYSTGGGNQPQHF. This chain uses TRBV6-5 with TRBJ1-5, with D tentatively TRBD1 (5 bases). From germline, CDR1 is MNHEY and CDR2 SVGAGI. V was shortened by 0 bases and J by 4 bases, with 13 bases between the two germline ends. The CDR3 extends over 16 amino acids.

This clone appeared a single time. CDR3 region: CATSRDVDEQFF. The CDR3 region has the DNA TGTGCCACCAGCAGAGACGTGGATGAGCAGTTCTTC. The chain combines TRBV15 with TRBJ2-1, with D hard to call. V was cut by 0 bases and J by 8 bases, with 5 bases left in between. The length of the CDR3 is 12 residues. CDR1 and CDR2 (germline): LNHNV, YYDKDF (reference sequence).

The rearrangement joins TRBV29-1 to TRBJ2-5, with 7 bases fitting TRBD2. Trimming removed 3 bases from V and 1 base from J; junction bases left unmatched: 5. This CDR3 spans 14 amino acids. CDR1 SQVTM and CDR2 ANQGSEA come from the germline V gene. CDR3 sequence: CSVDGGSFQETQYF. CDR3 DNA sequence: TGCAGCGTTGACGGCGGGAGTTTCCAAGAGACCCAGTACTTC.

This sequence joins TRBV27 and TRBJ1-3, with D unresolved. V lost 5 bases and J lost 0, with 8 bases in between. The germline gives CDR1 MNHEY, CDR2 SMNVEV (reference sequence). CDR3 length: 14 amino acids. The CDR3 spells CASSPTVSGNTIYF. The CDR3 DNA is TGTGCCAGCAGTCCGACTGTCTCTGGAAACACCATATATTTT.

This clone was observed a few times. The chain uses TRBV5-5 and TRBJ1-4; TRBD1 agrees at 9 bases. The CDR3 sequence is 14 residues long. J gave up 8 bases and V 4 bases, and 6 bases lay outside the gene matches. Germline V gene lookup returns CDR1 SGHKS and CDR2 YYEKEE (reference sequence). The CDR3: CASSEGQGREKLFF. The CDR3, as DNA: TGTGCCAGCAGCGAGGGACAGGGTCGAGAAAAACTGTTTTTT.

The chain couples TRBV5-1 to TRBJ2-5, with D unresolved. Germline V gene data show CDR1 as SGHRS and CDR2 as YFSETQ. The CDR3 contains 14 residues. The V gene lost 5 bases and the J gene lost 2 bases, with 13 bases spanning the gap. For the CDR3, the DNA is TGCGCCAGCAGAAAAGTGGCTACTCAAGAGACCCAGTACTTC. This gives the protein CASRKVATQETQYF. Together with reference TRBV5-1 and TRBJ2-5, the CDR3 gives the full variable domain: KAGVTQTPRYLIKTRGQQVTLSCSPISGHRSVSWYQQTPGQGLQFLFEYFSETQRNKGNFPGRFSGRQFSNSRSEMNVSTLELGDSALYLCASRKVATQETQYFGPGTRLLVL.

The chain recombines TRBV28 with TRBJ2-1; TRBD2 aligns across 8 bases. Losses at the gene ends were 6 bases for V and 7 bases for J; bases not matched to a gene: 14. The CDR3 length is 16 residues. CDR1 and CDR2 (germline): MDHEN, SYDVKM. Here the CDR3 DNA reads TGTGCCAGCAGCCCCAGGCTGGGACTAGTTTTTAATGAGCAGTTCTTC. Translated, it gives CASSPRLGLVFNEQFF.

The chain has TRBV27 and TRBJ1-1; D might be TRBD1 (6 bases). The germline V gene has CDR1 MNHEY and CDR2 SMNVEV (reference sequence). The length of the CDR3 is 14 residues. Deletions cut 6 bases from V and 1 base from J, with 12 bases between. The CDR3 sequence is CASRFGGANTEAFF. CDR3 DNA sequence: TGTGCCAGCAGATTCGGGGGGGCGAACACTGAAGCTTTCTTT.

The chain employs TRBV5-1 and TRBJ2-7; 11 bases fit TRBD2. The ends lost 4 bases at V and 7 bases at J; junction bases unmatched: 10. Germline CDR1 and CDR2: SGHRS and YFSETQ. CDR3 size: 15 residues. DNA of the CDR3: TGCGCCAGCAGCCCTACTAGCGGGAGTTCGTTGGAGCAGTACTTC. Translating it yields CASSPTSGSSLEQYF.

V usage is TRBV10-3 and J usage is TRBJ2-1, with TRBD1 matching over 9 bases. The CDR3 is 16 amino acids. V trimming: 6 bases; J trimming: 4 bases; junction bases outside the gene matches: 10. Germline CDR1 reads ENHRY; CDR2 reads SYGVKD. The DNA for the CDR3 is TGTGCCATCAGCGAGGGTGGGACAGGGATTTACAATGAGCAGTTCTTC. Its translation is CAISEGGTGIYNEQFF.